This TCR beta chain was observed in a study of T-cell reconstitution after alpha-beta-depleted transplantation in children. Construction of the TCRbeta library involved unique molecular identifiers. MiXCR, run by TCRdb on the PCR reads, gives a single entry per CDR3 protein. The profile covers around 380,000 distinct CDR3 sequences, with approximately 11% appearing a single time and about 5% taken by the ten largest. The source material was PBMCs from the stem cell graft donor, sampled from the stem cell graft. The sequence came from a human donor who donated a stem cell graft to a child with acute myeloid leukemia.

The CDR3 is CASSEQRGGSTDTQYF. DNA of the CDR3: TGCGCCAGCAGTGAACAGCGGGGGGGCAGCACAGATACGCAGTATTTT. V gene TRBV10-2 combines with J gene TRBJ2-3; 10 bases agree with TRBD2. The germline gives CDR1 WSHSY, CDR2 SAAADI. Trimming cost V 3 bases and J 0 bases; bases outside gene matches: 3. This CDR3 has 16 residues.